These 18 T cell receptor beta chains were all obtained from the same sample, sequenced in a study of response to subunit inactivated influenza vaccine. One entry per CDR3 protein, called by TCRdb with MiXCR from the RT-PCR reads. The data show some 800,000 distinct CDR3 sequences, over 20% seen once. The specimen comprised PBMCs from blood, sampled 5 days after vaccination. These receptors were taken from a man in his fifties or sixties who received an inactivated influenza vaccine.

The CDR3 protein is CASRFGGIGSGELFF. In DNA, the CDR3 is TGTGCCAGCAGGTTTGGGGGGATCGGATCCGGGGAGCTGTTTTTT. The chain employs TRBV5-6 and TRBJ2-2; tentative D call: TRBD2 (6 bases). Trimming stripped 5 bases from V and 6 bases from J, with 17 bases between. Looked up from germline, CDR1 is SGHDT and CDR2 is YYEEEE. This CDR3 has 15 amino acids. Complete variable domain (other parts from reference TRBV5-6 and TRBJ2-2): DAGVTQSPTHLIKTRGQQVTLRCSPKSGHDTVSWYQQALGQGPQFIFQYYEEEERQRGNFPDRFSGHQFPNYSSELNVNALLLGDSALYLCASRFGGIGSGELFFGEGSRLTVL.

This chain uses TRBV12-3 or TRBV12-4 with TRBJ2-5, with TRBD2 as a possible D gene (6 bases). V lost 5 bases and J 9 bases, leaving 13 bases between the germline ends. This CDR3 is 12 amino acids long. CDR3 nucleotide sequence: TGTGCCAGCAGTCCGCACGGAGGGGCCCAGTACTTC. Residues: CASSPHGGAQYF.

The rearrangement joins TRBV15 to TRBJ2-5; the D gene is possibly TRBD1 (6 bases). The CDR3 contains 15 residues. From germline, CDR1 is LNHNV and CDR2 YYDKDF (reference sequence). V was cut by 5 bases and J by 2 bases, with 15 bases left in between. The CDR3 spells CATSGQLHEQETQYF. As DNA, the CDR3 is TGTGCCACCAGCGGACAGCTTCATGAACAAGAGACCCAGTACTTC.

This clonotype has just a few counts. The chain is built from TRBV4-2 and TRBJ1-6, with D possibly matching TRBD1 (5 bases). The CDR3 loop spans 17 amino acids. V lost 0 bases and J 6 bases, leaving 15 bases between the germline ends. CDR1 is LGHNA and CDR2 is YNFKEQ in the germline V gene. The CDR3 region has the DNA TGTGCCAGCAGCCAAGATCTAATAGGGGCGAGTAATTCACCCCTCCACTTT. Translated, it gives CASSQDLIGASNSPLHF.

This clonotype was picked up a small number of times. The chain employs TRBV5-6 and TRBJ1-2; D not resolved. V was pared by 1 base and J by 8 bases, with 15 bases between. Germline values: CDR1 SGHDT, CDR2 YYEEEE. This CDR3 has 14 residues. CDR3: CASSLTSGAGGYTF. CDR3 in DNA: TGTGCCAGCAGCTTGACTTCGGGCGCGGGGGGCTACACCTTC.

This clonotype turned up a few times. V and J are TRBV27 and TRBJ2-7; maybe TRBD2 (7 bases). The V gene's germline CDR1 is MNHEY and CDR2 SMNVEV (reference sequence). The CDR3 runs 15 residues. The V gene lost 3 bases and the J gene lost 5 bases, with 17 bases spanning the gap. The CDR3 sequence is CASSFRGGSEDEQYF. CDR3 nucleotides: TGTGCCAGCAGTTTCAGGGGCGGGAGCGAAGACGAGCAGTACTTC.

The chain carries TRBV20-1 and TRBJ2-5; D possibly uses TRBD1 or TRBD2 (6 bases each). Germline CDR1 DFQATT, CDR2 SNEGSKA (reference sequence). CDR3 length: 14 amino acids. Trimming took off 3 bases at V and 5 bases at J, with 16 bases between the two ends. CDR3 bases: TGCAGTGCTAGCCGGGACATGGGAGGCGAGACCCAGTACTTC. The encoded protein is CSASRDMGGETQYF.

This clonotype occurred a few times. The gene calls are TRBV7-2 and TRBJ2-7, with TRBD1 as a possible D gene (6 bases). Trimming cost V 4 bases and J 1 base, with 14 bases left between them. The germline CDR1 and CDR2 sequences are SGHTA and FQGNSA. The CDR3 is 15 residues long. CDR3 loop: CASSSWDTGSYEQYF. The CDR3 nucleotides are TGTGCCAGCAGCTCATGGGACACCGGATCCTACGAGCAGTACTTC. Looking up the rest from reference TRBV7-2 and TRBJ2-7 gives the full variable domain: GAGVSQSPSNKVTEKGKDVELRCDPISGHTALYWYRQSLGQGLEFLIYFQGNSAPDKSGLPSDRFSAERTGGSVSTLTIQRTQQEDSAVYLCASSSWDTGSYEQYFGPGTRLTVT.

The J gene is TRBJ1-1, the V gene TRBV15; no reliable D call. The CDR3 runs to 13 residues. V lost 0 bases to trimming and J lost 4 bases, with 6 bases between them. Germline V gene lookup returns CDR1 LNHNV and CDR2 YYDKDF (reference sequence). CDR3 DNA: TGTGCCACCAGCAGAGACGTCGGCACTGAAGCTTTCTTT. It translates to CATSRDVGTEAFF.

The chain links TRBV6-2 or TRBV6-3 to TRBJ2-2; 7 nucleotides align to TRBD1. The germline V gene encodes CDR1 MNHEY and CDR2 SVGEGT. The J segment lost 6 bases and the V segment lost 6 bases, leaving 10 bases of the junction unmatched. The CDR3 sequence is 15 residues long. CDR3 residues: CASRGTGQTSGELFF. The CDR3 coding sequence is TGTGCCAGCAGGGGCACGGGACAGACGTCCGGGGAGCTGTTTTTT.

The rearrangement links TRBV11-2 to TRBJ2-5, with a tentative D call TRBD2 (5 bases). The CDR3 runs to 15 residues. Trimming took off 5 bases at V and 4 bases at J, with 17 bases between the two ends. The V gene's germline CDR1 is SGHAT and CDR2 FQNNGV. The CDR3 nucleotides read TGTGCCAGCAGCGGGCAAACTAGTTGGTTAGAGACCCAGTACTTC. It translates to CASSGQTSWLETQYF.

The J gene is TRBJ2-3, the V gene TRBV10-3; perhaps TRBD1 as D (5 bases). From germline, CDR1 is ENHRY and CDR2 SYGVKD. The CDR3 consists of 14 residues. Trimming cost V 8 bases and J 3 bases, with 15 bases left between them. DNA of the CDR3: TGTGCCATCCAGGGTACAGGTGTGACAGATACGCAGTATTTT. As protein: CAIQGTGVTDTQYF.

The CDR3 loop is CATLGGEQYF. CDR3 nucleotide sequence: TGTGCCACCCTGGGGGGCGAGCAGTACTTC. The chain combines TRBV24-1 with TRBJ2-7; a weak D match, TRBD2 (6 bases). Germline V lookup: CDR1 KGHDR, CDR2 SFDVKD. The CDR3 is 10 residues long. The V end was cut by 9 bases, the J end by 6 bases, with 8 bases between.

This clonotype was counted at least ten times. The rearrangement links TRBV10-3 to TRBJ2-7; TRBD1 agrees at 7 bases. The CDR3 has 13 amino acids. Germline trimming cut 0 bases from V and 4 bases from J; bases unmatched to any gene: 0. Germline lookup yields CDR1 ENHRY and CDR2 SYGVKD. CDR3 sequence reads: CAISESTGYEQYF. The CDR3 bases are TGTGCCATCAGTGAGTCGACAGGGTACGAGCAGTACTTC.

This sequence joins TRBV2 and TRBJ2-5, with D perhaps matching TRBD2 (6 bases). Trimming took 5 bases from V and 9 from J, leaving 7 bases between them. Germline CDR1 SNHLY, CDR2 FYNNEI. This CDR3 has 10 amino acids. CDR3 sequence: CASSRRAQYF. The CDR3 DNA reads TGTGCCAGCAGTCGGAGGGCCCAGTACTTC.

In nucleotides, the CDR3 is TGCGCCAGCAGGCGGGACGAATACTACGAGCAGTACTTC. It translates to CASRRDEYYEQYF. The chain links TRBV5-1 to TRBJ2-7, with a possible D match to TRBD2 (6 bases). CDR1 and CDR2 from the germline V gene are SGHRS and YFSETQ. This CDR3 is built from 13 residues. Trimming took 5 bases from V and 3 from J, leaving 12 bases between them.

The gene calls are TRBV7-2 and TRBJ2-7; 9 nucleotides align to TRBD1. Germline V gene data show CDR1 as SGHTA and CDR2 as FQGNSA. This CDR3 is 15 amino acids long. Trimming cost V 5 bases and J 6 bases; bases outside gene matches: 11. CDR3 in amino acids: CASSRTGTGYSEQYF. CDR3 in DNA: TGTGCCAGCAGCAGAACCGGGACAGGGTATAGCGAGCAGTACTTC.

The CDR3 sequence is CASRRGQGASNYGYTF. CDR3 sequence (DNA): TGTGCCAGCCGACGGGGGCAGGGGGCCAGTAACTATGGCTACACCTTC. The chain combines TRBV6-1 with TRBJ1-2, with 8 bases fitting TRBD1. V lost 8 bases, J lost 1 base, and 12 bases stayed unmatched. The CDR3 runs to 16 residues. Looked up from germline, CDR1 is MNHNS and CDR2 is SASEGT.